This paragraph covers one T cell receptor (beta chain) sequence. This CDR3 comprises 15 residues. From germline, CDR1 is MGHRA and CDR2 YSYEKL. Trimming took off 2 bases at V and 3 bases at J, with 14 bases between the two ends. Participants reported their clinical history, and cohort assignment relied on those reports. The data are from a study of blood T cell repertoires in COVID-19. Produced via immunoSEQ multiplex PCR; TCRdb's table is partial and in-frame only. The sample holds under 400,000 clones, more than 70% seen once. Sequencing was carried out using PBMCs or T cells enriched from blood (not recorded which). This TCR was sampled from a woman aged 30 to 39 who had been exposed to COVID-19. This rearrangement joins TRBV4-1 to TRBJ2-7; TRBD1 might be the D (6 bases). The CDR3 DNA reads TGCGCCAGCAGCCAATTACAGGGCGGTGGCTACGAGCAGTACTTC. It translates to CASSQLQGGGYEQYF.